This T cell receptor (beta chain) comes out of a study of blood T cell repertoires in COVID-19. The germline CDR1 and CDR2 sequences are KGHSH and LQKENI. V was trimmed by 2 bases and J by 3 bases, leaving 19 bases between them. The CDR3 totals 18 residues. Here immunoSEQ multiplex PCR was the method, and the copy in TCRdb shows in-frame clones only, minus some. The repertoire holds about 120,000 clones, with 82% as singletons. In this sample, this clone turned up a few times. The rearrangement joins TRBV18 to TRBJ2-2; a possible D gene is TRBD1 (6 bases). Material for sequencing was peripheral blood. The TCR comes from a woman aged 70-85 years with acute or convalescent COVID-19. This chain's CDR3 is CASSPSLYSRGYTGELFF. DNA of the CDR3: TGTGCCAGCTCACCAAGTTTGTACTCCAGGGGCTACACCGGGGAGCTGTTTTTT.